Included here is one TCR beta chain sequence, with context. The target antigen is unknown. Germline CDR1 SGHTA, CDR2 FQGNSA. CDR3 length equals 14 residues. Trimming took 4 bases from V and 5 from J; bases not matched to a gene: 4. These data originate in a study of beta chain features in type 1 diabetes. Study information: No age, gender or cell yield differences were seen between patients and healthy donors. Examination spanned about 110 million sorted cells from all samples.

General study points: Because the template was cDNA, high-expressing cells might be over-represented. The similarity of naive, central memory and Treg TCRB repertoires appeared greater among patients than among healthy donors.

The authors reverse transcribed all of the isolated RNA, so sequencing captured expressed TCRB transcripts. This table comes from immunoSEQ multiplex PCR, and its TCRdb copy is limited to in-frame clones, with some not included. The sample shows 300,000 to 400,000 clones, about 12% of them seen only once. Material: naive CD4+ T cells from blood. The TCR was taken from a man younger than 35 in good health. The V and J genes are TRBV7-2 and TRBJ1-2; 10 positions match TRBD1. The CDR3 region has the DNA TGTGCCAGCAGCTCACGGGACAGGGGATATGGCTACACCTTC. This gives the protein CASSSRDRGYGYTF.